The present T cell receptor beta chain was sequenced within a study of HIV-infected children after antiretroviral therapy interruption. Study in general: EBV and CMV exposure was recorded in most children. Study-level findings and limits: Naive CD4+ Gini coefficient rose by interruption end, suggesting clonal expansion.

Trimming took off 7 bases at V and 0 bases at J, with 10 bases between the two ends. The CDR3 sequence is 15 residues long. Germline V gene lookup returns CDR1 SNHLY and CDR2 FYNNEI. A 3' RACE protocol on RNA, with unique molecular identifiers, produced the TCR library. Via MiXCR, TCRdb re-called the 3' RACE reads, giving one row per CDR3 protein. Here the sample spans about 83,000 distinct CDR3 sequences, around 6.9% being singletons. Noted treatment: PENTA 11 planned treatment interruption arm or continuous ART arm. At least 24 weeks of at least three-drug ART, in children 2 to 15 years. Naive CD4+ CD45RA+ CD45RO- T cells were sorted from thawed PBMCs. This clonotype showed up many times. Its antigen is not known.

The chain combines TRBV2 with TRBJ2-6; D is unclear. The receptor was derived from a pool of human donors with HIV. The starting material was CD45RA+ CD4+ T cells from PBMCs, pooled from several time points, obtained from a donor given antiretroviral therapy, either interrupted or continuous. Subset: naive CD4+ CD45RA+ CD45RO- T cells. The DNA for the CDR3 is TGTGCCAGCATCCAACAACGCTCTGGGGCCAACGTCCTGACTTTC. Encoded protein: CASIQQRSGANVLTF. The full variable domain, rest sourced from reference TRBV2 and TRBJ2-6, is EPEVTQTPSHQVTQMGQEVILRCVPISNHLYFYWYRQILGQKVEFLVSFYNNEISEKSEIFDDQFSVERPDGSNFTLKIRSTKLEDSAMYFCASIQQRSGANVLTFGAGSRLTVL.